This passage covers 2 T cell receptor beta chains from one sample sequenced in a study of blood T cell repertoires in COVID-19 (TCRdb year 2020). Library preparation employed the immunoSEQ multiplex PCR assay. What TCRdb holds here is the immuneACCESS table cut down to in-frame rearrangements. Part of the clones is not present; checked against another copy, under half of the missing clones reflect an unresolved V gene, and the others are unexplained. The sample profile shows approximately 300,000 clones; around four fifths of them were found once. The top ten hold about 4% of the sample. Sequencing was carried out using peripheral blood. The source of these receptors is a woman between 50 and 59 years old with active or convalescent COVID-19.

In its sample, this clone was seen once. The chain carries TRBV9 and TRBJ2-2; 10 nucleotides line up with TRBD2. Per the germline V gene, CDR1 is SGDLS and CDR2 is YYNGEE. The CDR3 runs 16 residues. With V trimmed by 7 bases and J by 4 bases, 10 bases remained unmatched. CDR3 residues: CASAQREGIPTGELFF. As DNA, the CDR3 is TGTGCCAGCGCGCAGCGGGAGGGTATCCCCACCGGGGAGCTGTTTTTT.

The rearrangement links TRBV5-6 to TRBJ2-2, with unresolved D. Germline loops: CDR1 SGHDT, CDR2 YYEEEE. CDR3 length: 15 residues. V shed 7 bases and J shed 3 bases, with 16 bases lying between them. The CDR3 protein is CASALPGLDTGELFF. The DNA of the CDR3 is TGTGCCAGCGCACTCCCGGGTTTAGACACCGGGGAGCTGTTTTTT.